These 28 T cell receptor beta chains were sequenced from one sample in a study of beta chain features in type 1 diabetes. Expressed TCRB transcripts were sequenced after all isolated RNA was converted to cDNA. The method was immunoSEQ multiplex PCR; TCRdb's version includes in-frame clones alone and lacks a portion of them. This sample has roughly 12,000 clones, with over 40% found just once. The specimen sequenced was stem cell memory CD4+ T cells from blood. The origin of the receptors is a man younger than 35 in good health.

This clone has a single count. The rearrangement uses TRBV7-9 and TRBJ2-2; possible D gene TRBD1, 6 bases. In germline, CDR1 is SEHNR, CDR2 FQNEAQ (reference sequence). Trimming left V 3 bases short and J 2 bases short, with 16 bases between. CDR3 size: 17 residues. In nucleotides, the CDR3 is TGTGCCAGCAGCTTCACCGTCGGGACAACTAACACCGGGGAGCTGTTTTTT. Its protein product is CASSFTVGTTNTGELFF. Full variable domain (rest looked up from reference TRBV7-9 and TRBJ2-2): DTGVSQNPRHKITKRGQNVTFRCDPISEHNRLYWYRQTLGQGPEFLTYFQNEAQLEKSRLLSDRFSAERPKGSFSTLEIQRTEQGDSAMYLCASSFTVGTTNTGELFFGEGSRLTVL.

V usage is TRBV11-2 and J usage is TRBJ1-2; the match to TRBD1 covers 9 bases. The CDR3 spans 14 residues. V trimming: 5 bases; J trimming: 7 bases; junction bases outside the gene matches: 8. In germline, CDR1 is SGHAT, CDR2 FQNNGV. DNA of the CDR3: TGTGCCAGCAGCAACCGGGACAGGGACCTTGGCTACACCTTC. Protein product: CASSNRDRDLGYTF.

This clone has a handful of counts. The chain links TRBV15 to TRBJ2-5, with no clear D. The V end was cut by 3 bases, the J end by 7 bases, with 12 bases between. The CDR3 extends over 13 amino acids. Germline lookup yields CDR1 LNHNV and CDR2 YYDKDF (reference sequence). CDR3 DNA: TGTGCCACCAGCAGGGAAGGCGGCTCGACCCAGTACTTC. Translation gives CATSREGGSTQYF. Combining the CDR3 with reference TRBV15 and TRBJ2-5 gives the whole variable domain DAMVIQNPRYQVTQFGKPVTLSCSQTLNHNVMYWYQQKSSQAPKLLFHYYDKDFNNEADTPDNFQSRRPNTSFCFLDIRSPGLGDTAMYLCATSREGGSTQYFGPGTRLLVL.

This chain connects TRBV9 to TRBJ2-7; 8 bases agree with TRBD1. The CDR3 runs 14 residues. Germline-derived CDR1 and CDR2 are SGDLS and YYNGEE. V lost 4 bases to trimming and J lost 3 bases; unmatched junction nucleotides: 6. CDR3 residues: CASSTRTGNYEQYF. The DNA for the CDR3 is TGTGCCAGCAGCACCAGGACAGGGAACTACGAGCAGTACTTC.

A few counts support this clone. The chain uses TRBV10-3 and TRBJ2-1; 12 bases map to TRBD2. Germline loops: CDR1 ENHRY, CDR2 SYGVKD. The CDR3 runs 14 residues. Germline trimming cut 8 bases from V and 4 bases from J; bases unmatched to any gene: 3. CDR3 bases: TGTGCCATCCAACTAGCGGGGGGTTACAATGAGCAGTTCTTC. The encoded protein is CAIQLAGGYNEQFF.

The table lists this clone with a few counts. CDR3 bases: TGTGCCTGGAGTCCATGGACAGCTACCCTAGGTAGCAATCAGCCCCAGCATTTT. Its translation: CAWSPWTATLGSNQPQHF. The rearrangement uses TRBV30 and TRBJ1-5, with a possible D match to TRBD1 (6 bases). Germline V gene lookup returns CDR1 GTSNPN and CDR2 SVGIG (reference sequence). This CDR3 region has 18 residues. The V end was cut by 2 bases, the J end by 0 bases, with 20 bases between.

In its sample, this clone was seen once. The chain recombines TRBV2 with TRBJ1-2, with TRBD1 matching over 9 bases. The V segment lost 6 bases and the J segment 8 bases; nucleotides outside the gene matches: 4. CDR1 and CDR2 from the germline V gene are SNHLY and FYNNEI. There are 12 residues in the CDR3. The CDR3 DNA is TGTGCCAGCAGCCCCGACAGGGGGGGCTACACCTTC. This encodes CASSPDRGGYTF.

In its sample, this clone was seen once. The CDR3 nucleotides are TGTGCCAGCAGCTTAACAGCTCTTGGCGAGCAGTACTTC. Residues: CASSLTALGEQYF. The rearrangement joins TRBV7-6 to TRBJ2-7, with unresolved D. The germline V and J ends were trimmed by 2 bases and 6 bases, with 11 bases remaining between them. In germline, CDR1 is SGHVS, CDR2 FNYEAQ. This CDR3 has 13 amino acids.

The rearrangement joins TRBV9 to TRBJ1-2; the match to TRBD1 covers 7 bases. The junction had 13 bases not matched to a gene; V was cut back by 3 bases and J by 8 bases. Germline assignment: CDR1 SGDLS and CDR2 YYNGEE. The CDR3 is 15 amino acids. CDR3 loop: CASSDLTGTVDGYTF. CDR3 bases: TGTGCCAGCAGCGACCTCACCGGGACAGTTGACGGCTACACCTTC.

The CDR3 DNA sequence: TGTGCCAGCAGCCCTCTCAACGGTCCCCAGCATTTT. As protein: CASSPLNGPQHF. The J gene is TRBJ1-5, the V gene TRBV6-1; D unresolved. Germline V lookup: CDR1 MNHNS, CDR2 SASEGT. The CDR3 has 12 residues. Trimming took 6 bases from V and 10 from J, leaving 13 bases between them.

The V and J genes are TRBV11-3 and TRBJ1-1; TRBD1 matches 9 bases. This CDR3 has 16 residues. Per the germline V gene, CDR1 is SGHNT and CDR2 is YENEEA. J was trimmed by 0 bases and V by 5 bases; bases with no gene match: 7. The chain's CDR3 is CASSQTGGSLNTEAFF. CDR3 bases: TGTGCCAGCAGCCAGACAGGGGGTAGCTTGAACACTGAAGCTTTCTTT.

The V call is TRBV6-5, the J call TRBJ1-1; D gene ambiguous. The V end was cut by 2 bases, the J end by 0 bases, with 4 bases between. The germline CDR1 and CDR2 sequences are MNHEY and SVGAGI. The CDR3 totals 13 residues. CDR3 amino acids: CASSYVVNTEAFF. DNA for the CDR3: TGTGCCAGCAGTTACGTAGTGAACACTGAAGCTTTCTTT.

The genes are TRBV7-2 and TRBJ2-7; D is perhaps TRBD1 (5 bases). V was pared by 5 bases and J by 2 bases, with 16 bases between. Germline V gene lookup returns CDR1 SGHTA and CDR2 FQGNSA. The CDR3 length is 15 residues. The CDR3 loop is CASSPFQGQTYEQYF. The CDR3 DNA sequence: TGTGCCAGCAGCCCATTCCAGGGCCAGACCTACGAGCAGTACTTC.

This clone is categorized as medium-sized. The rearrangement joins TRBV7-9 to TRBJ2-1; 7 bases are shared with TRBD1. There are 15 residues in the CDR3. Germline CDR1 reads SEHNR; CDR2 reads FQNEAQ (reference sequence). V was pared by 5 bases and J by 5 bases, with 9 bases of the junction left unmatched. CDR3 in DNA: TGTGCCAGCAGCCCCGGATGGGACAGAAACAATGAGCAGTTCTTC. Translating gives CASSPGWDRNNEQFF. The complete variable domain, with remaining parts taken from reference TRBV7-9 and TRBJ2-1, reads DTGVSQNPRHKITKRGQNVTFRCDPISEHNRLYWYRQTLGQGPEFLTYFQNEAQLEKSRLLSDRFSAERPKGSFSTLEIQRTEQGDSAMYLCASSPGWDRNNEQFFGPGTRLTVL.

This clone came up a few times. The chain carries TRBV5-8 and TRBJ1-1; 9 positions agree with TRBD1. V lost 4 bases to trimming and J lost 6 bases; unmatched junction nucleotides: 4. The CDR3 is made up of 13 amino acids. The V gene's germline CDR1 is SGHTS and CDR2 YDEGEE. The CDR3 protein is CASSHRDRAEAFF. CDR3 DNA: TGTGCCAGCAGCCACCGGGACAGGGCTGAAGCTTTCTTT.

The rearrangement links TRBV7-2 to TRBJ1-3; no definite D call. The CDR3 spans 13 residues. CDR1 is SGHTA, CDR2 FQGNSA, per germline. V gave up 1 base and J gave up 6 bases, with 7 bases separating them. CDR3 loop: CASSLVRENTIYF. The CDR3 DNA is TGTGCCAGCAGCTTAGTTCGGGAAAACACCATATATTTT. The variable domain in full, completed from reference TRBV7-2 and TRBJ1-3, reads GAGVSQSPSNKVTEKGKDVELRCDPISGHTALYWYRQSLGQGLEFLIYFQGNSAPDKSGLPSDRFSAERTGGSVSTLTIQRTQQEDSAVYLCASSLVRENTIYFGEGSWLTVV.

The gene calls are TRBV29-1 and TRBJ2-2; the match to TRBD2 covers 10 bases. The CDR3 spans 14 residues. Unmatched junction bases numbered 5, after V lost 4 bases and J lost 6 bases. The germline V gene encodes CDR1 SQVTM and CDR2 ANQGSEA. In nucleotides, the CDR3 is TGCAGCGTTGGAGAGCGGGGGGGACCCGGGGAGCTGTTTTTT. The encoded protein is CSVGERGGPGELFF.

This chain connects TRBV7-9 to TRBJ1-1; D uncertain. Germline V CDR1 and CDR2: SEHNR, FQNEAQ (reference sequence). This CDR3 has 16 amino acids. V lost 7 bases to trimming and J lost 0 bases, with 18 bases between them. CDR3 DNA sequence: TGTGCCAGCACCTCCTGGGCCATGCCCCTGAACACTGAAGCTTTCTTT. It encodes CASTSWAMPLNTEAFF.

This clone was detected only a few times. The chain joins TRBV9 to TRBJ2-1; TRBD1 matches 8 bases. CDR1 and CDR2 (germline): SGDLS, YYNGEE. This CDR3 has 17 residues. V gave up 0 bases and J gave up 2 bases; unmatched junction bases: 7. The CDR3: CASSVAPQGGPYNEQFF. CDR3 in DNA: TGTGCCAGCAGCGTAGCCCCACAGGGGGGCCCCTACAATGAGCAGTTCTTC. Complete variable domain (other parts from reference TRBV9 and TRBJ2-1): DSGVTQTPKHLITATGQRVTLRCSPRSGDLSVYWYQQSLDQGLQFLIQYYNGEERAKGNILERFSAQQFPDLHSELNLSSLELGDSALYFCASSVAPQGGPYNEQFFGPGTRLTVL.

The V gene is TRBV7-2, the J gene TRBJ2-2; TRBD1 matches at 9 bases. Germline V lookup: CDR1 SGHTA, CDR2 FQGNSA. The CDR3 consists of 16 residues. V lost 4 bases to trimming and J lost 6 bases; unmatched junction nucleotides: 9. CDR3 sequence: CASSSTGTGFAGELFF. CDR3 bases: TGTGCCAGCAGCTCTACCGGGACAGGGTTCGCCGGGGAGCTGTTTTTT.

This chain links TRBV27 with TRBJ2-7; a possible D gene is TRBD2 (6 bases). This CDR3 is built from 14 residues. Trimming shortened V by 3 bases and J by 4 bases, and 13 bases separated the two germline ends. The germline V gene encodes CDR1 MNHEY and CDR2 SMNVEV (reference sequence). CDR3 protein: CASSFRRGPYEQYF. In nucleotides, the CDR3 is TGTGCCAGCAGTTTCCGGCGGGGCCCTTACGAGCAGTACTTC.

Only a few counts were recorded for this clone. V usage is TRBV4-3 and J usage is TRBJ2-1; 8 bases align to TRBD1. Germline CDR1 LGHNA, CDR2 YSLEER. The CDR3 runs to 16 residues. After removal of 3 bases from V and 2 bases from J, the junction contained 6 bases not matched to a gene. The CDR3, as DNA: TGCGCCAGCAGCCATGAGCGACAGGGGACCTACAATGAGCAGTTCTTC. Translating it yields CASSHERQGTYNEQFF.

The V call is TRBV6-5, the J call TRBJ1-2; 7 nucleotides agree with TRBD1. The trim removed 6 bases at V and 3 bases at J, leaving 10 bases unmatched. The CDR3 has 15 amino acids. Germline assignment: CDR1 MNHEY and CDR2 SVGAGI. DNA of the CDR3: TGTGCCAGCAGGGACCCCGGGACAGTCGACTATGGCTACACCTTC. Encoded protein: CASRDPGTVDYGYTF.

The sample holds a few counts of this clone. The rearrangement joins TRBV29-1 to TRBJ2-5, with D tentatively TRBD1 (5 bases). From germline, CDR1 is SQVTM and CDR2 ANQGSEA. CDR3 length: 11 residues. V was cut by 8 bases and J by 2 bases, with 9 bases left in between. CDR3 loop: CSSRQQETQYF. The CDR3 nucleotides read TGCAGCTCGAGACAGCAAGAGACCCAGTACTTC.

This chain connects TRBV5-4 to TRBJ2-7; 7 nucleotides align to TRBD1. The CDR3 length is 12 residues. CDR1 is SGHNT and CDR2 is YYREEE in the germline V gene (reference sequence). The V gene end was trimmed by 4 bases and the J gene end by 5 bases; junction bases not matched to a gene: 3. CDR3: CASSPTGDEQYF. CDR3 DNA sequence: TGTGCCAGCAGCCCTACAGGGGACGAGCAGTACTTC. The variable domain in full, with the rest retrieved from reference TRBV5-4 and TRBJ2-7, is ETGVTQSPTHLIKTRGQQVTLRCSSQSGHNTVSWYQQALGQGPQFIFQYYREEENGRGNFPPRFSGLQFPNYSSELNVNALELDDSALYLCASSPTGDEQYFGPGTRLTVT.

The chain has TRBV7-2 and TRBJ2-5; 10 nucleotides agree with TRBD2. Germline CDR1 is SGHTA and CDR2 is FQGNSA. Losses at the gene ends were 5 bases for V and 6 bases for J; bases not matched to a gene: 12. This CDR3 spans 16 amino acids. CDR3 protein: CASSRMSGGAFKTQYF. The CDR3 coding sequence is TGTGCCAGCAGCCGAATGAGCGGGGGGGCCTTTAAGACCCAGTACTTC. The full variable domain, with the rest looked up from reference TRBV7-2 and TRBJ2-5, is GAGVSQSPSNKVTEKGKDVELRCDPISGHTALYWYRQSLGQGLEFLIYFQGNSAPDKSGLPSDRFSAERTGGSVSTLTIQRTQQEDSAVYLCASSRMSGGAFKTQYFGPGTRLLVL.

This clone was picked up a small number of times. This chain uses TRBV7-2 with TRBJ2-1; 10 nucleotides match TRBD2. J gave up 3 bases and V 1 base, and 0 bases lay outside the gene matches. The CDR3 covers 15 residues. Per germline, CDR1 SGHTA and CDR2 FQGNSA. CDR3 sequence (DNA): TGTGCCAGCAGCTTAGAGCGGGGGGGCTACAATGAGCAGTTCTTC. Its protein is CASSLERGGYNEQFF. Full variable domain (remainder filled in from reference TRBV7-2 and TRBJ2-1): GAGVSQSPSNKVTEKGKDVELRCDPISGHTALYWYRQSLGQGLEFLIYFQGNSAPDKSGLPSDRFSAERTGGSVSTLTIQRTQQEDSAVYLCASSLERGGYNEQFFGPGTRLTVL.

The chain carries TRBV27 and TRBJ2-2; 10 bases are a match to TRBD2. J was trimmed by 5 bases and V by 1 base; bases with no gene match: 7. The CDR3 is made up of 17 amino acids. Per the germline V gene, CDR1 is MNHEY and CDR2 is SMNVEV (reference sequence). CDR3: CASSLWVSGGLTGELFF. The CDR3, as DNA: TGTGCCAGCAGTTTATGGGTTAGCGGGGGGTTAACCGGGGAGCTGTTTTTT.